The sequence of this TCR beta chain was determined in a study of blood T cell repertoires in COVID-19. As regards this clone: The sample contains more than one DNA sequence encoding this CDR3.

Original methodology: Using reference gene primer amplification, nucleated cell counts were estimated. Clones were sequenced by immunoSEQ multiplex PCR, and TCRdb holds only the in-frame ones, with some missing. V and J calls and clone size are given by that table; D and trimming were obtained from the DNA. The sample has a few hundred thousand clones, roughly nine tenths seen once; the top ten hold roughly 2.8%. The V end was cut by 0 bases, the J end by 6 bases, with 12 bases between. This CDR3 has 15 residues. From germline, CDR1 is MNHNS and CDR2 SASEGT. The receptor comes from a woman in her 50s who had been exposed to COVID-19. The chain links TRBV6-1 to TRBJ1-5; D may be TRBD1 (6 bases). Sample: PBMCs or T cells enriched from blood (not recorded which). DNA for the CDR3: TGTGCCAGCAGTGAAGCAGGGGGGGCGGGTCAGCCCCAGCATTTT. It encodes CASSEAGGAGQPQHF.